This T cell receptor (beta chain) was documented in a study of cytomegalovirus exposure and HLA in healthy donors. CDR3 size: 15 residues. V lost 7 bases and J 2 bases, leaving 17 bases between the germline ends. Germline lookup yields CDR1 SGHTA and CDR2 FQGNSA. The PCR employed 60 Vbeta primers together with 13 Jbeta primers. Produced via immunoSEQ multiplex PCR; TCRdb's table is partial and in-frame only. The sample consists of 150,000 to 180,000 clones, 70% to 85% of them appearing once. The count of this clone is one. The sequence was collected from a man aged 30 to 39 in good health and CMV-seronegative. The material sequenced was PBMCs. The V gene is TRBV7-2, the J gene TRBJ1-2; a possible D gene is TRBD1 (6 bases). CDR3 DNA sequence: TGTGCCAGCACCCTTGTTGCCGGACAGAACTATGGCTACACCTTC. This codes for CASTLVAGQNYGYTF. The variable domain in full, completed from reference TRBV7-2 and TRBJ1-2, reads GAGVSQSPSNKVTEKGKDVELRCDPISGHTALYWYRQSLGQGLEFLIYFQGNSAPDKSGLPSDRFSAERTGGSVSTLTIQRTQQEDSAVYLCASTLVAGQNYGYTFGSGTRLTVV.